One and the same sample provided the 18 T cell receptor beta chains below, sequenced in a study of T and B cells in COVID-19 patients. Blood genomic DNA input for TRB amplification was roughly 230-550 ng. TRB rearrangements were amplified by multiplex PCR with BIOMED2 TRB-A/B primers. From the multiplex PCR reads, TCRdb called clonotypes with MiXCR, one entry per CDR3 protein. This sample yields about 2,500 distinct CDR3 sequences, of which almost 25% are seen a single time; 70% belongs to the top ten. Sample: blood. All receptors derive from a human donor with active COVID-19.

Judged by abundance, this clonotype is medium-sized. The chain carries TRBV6-5 and TRBJ2-1; TRBD2 agrees at 13 bases. The junction had 12 bases not matched to a gene; V was cut back by 4 bases and J by 0 bases. The length of the CDR3 is 20 residues. Germline V lookup: CDR1 MNHEY, CDR2 SVGAGI. This CDR3 is CASSSRLAGGKLSSYNEQFF. The CDR3 bases are TGTGCCAGCAGTTCCCGACTAGCGGGAGGAAAACTTAGCTCCTACAATGAGCAGTTCTTC.

The table lists this clonotype with many counts. This sequence joins TRBV15 and TRBJ1-1; D is unresolved. This CDR3 is built from 13 residues. The germline V gene encodes CDR1 LNHNV and CDR2 YYDKDF (reference sequence). Trimming cost V 5 bases and J 1 base, with 8 bases left between them. The CDR3 reads CATSGQGNTEAFF. In nucleotides, the CDR3 is TGTGCCACCAGCGGGCAAGGGAACACTGAAGCTTTCTTT.

By share of the sample, this clonotype is medium-sized (0.01 to 0.1%). The chain has TRBV12-3 or TRBV12-4 and TRBJ2-3, with a weak D call TRBD1 (6 bases). The CDR3 spans 14 residues. V lost 6 bases and J 4 bases, leaving 14 bases between the germline ends. This chain's CDR3 is CASREQGSPDTQYF. The DNA of the CDR3 is TGTGCCAGCAGGGAACAGGGTAGTCCAGATACGCAGTATTTT.

This chain links TRBV6-5 with TRBJ2-1, with 16 bases matching TRBD2. Trimming at V came to 6 bases and at J to 8 bases, leaving 13 bases not matched to a gene. CDR1 and CDR2 from the germline V gene are MNHEY and SVGAGI. The CDR3 spans 18 residues. The CDR3 DNA is TGTGCCAGCAGCTCAACCGGGACTAGCGGGAGGGCCAAGGATGAGCAGTTCTTC. Translating gives CASSSTGTSGRAKDEQFF.

By its share, this clonotype is medium-sized. The chain recombines TRBV30 with TRBJ2-3; possible D gene TRBD2, 5 bases. The CDR3 is 15 residues long. The germline V gene has CDR1 GTSNPN and CDR2 SVGIG (reference sequence). The germline V and J ends were trimmed by 0 bases and 3 bases, with 13 bases remaining between them. In DNA, the CDR3 is TGTGCCTGGAGTGTACGGGGTGAGGTAACAGATACGCAGTATTTT. This encodes CAWSVRGEVTDTQYF.

The gene calls are TRBV6-1 and TRBJ1-1, with D tentatively TRBD1 (6 bases). The germline V and J ends were trimmed by 8 bases and 1 base, with 11 bases remaining between them. Germline lookup yields CDR1 MNHNS and CDR2 SASEGT. The CDR3 contains 13 residues. CDR3 sequence reads: CASLDSSNTEAFF. CDR3 sequence (DNA): TGTGCCAGCCTGGACAGCTCGAACACTGAAGCTTTCTTT.

This clonotype was seen a few times. This chain joins TRBV10-1 and TRBJ2-3; tentative D call: TRBD2 (5 bases). This CDR3 is 16 amino acids long. Germline CDR1 WNHNN, CDR2 SYGVQD (reference sequence). Between the trimmed V and J ends, which lost 0 bases and 3 bases, there was a span of 13 bases. The CDR3 nucleotides are TGCGCCAGCAGTGAGTCTGGAGGTTTTGGGACAGATACGCAGTATTTT. Amino acids: CASSESGGFGTDTQYF.

This clonotype qualifies as medium-sized. The chain employs TRBV15 and TRBJ2-1; D might be TRBD2 (5 bases). Germline lookup yields CDR1 LNHNV and CDR2 YYDKDF (reference sequence). This CDR3 comprises 16 residues. The ends were cut back, 4 bases at V and 0 bases at J, with 13 bases in the middle. The chain's CDR3 is CATSKGGLSSYNEQFF. DNA for the CDR3: TGTGCCACCAGCAAGGGCGGACTTAGCTCCTACAATGAGCAGTTCTTC.

Only a few counts were recorded for this clonotype. V usage is TRBV7-9 and J usage is TRBJ1-2; D remains unclear. This CDR3 region has 14 residues. CDR1 SEHNR and CDR2 FQNEAQ come from the germline V gene (reference sequence). V was clipped by 5 bases and J by 8 bases, with 18 bases between them. The chain's CDR3 is CASSPFFGDVGYTF. The CDR3, as DNA: TGTGCCAGCAGCCCGTTCTTTGGGGATGTAGGCTACACCTTC.

This clonotype was seen repeatedly, ten times or more. The chain carries TRBV5-4 and TRBJ2-3; the match to TRBD2 covers 9 bases. There are 16 residues in the CDR3. Germline V gene sequence: CDR1 SGHNT, CDR2 YYREEE (reference sequence). Germline trimming cut 0 bases from V and 0 bases from J; bases unmatched to any gene: 2. This CDR3 reads CASSLATSGSTDTQYF. Written as DNA, the CDR3 is TGTGCCAGCAGCTTGGCCACTAGCGGGAGCACAGATACGCAGTATTTT.

At least ten counts were recorded for this clonotype. The chain couples TRBV6-5 to TRBJ1-2; TRBD1 matches 7 bases. Germline CDR1 MNHEY, CDR2 SVGAGI. CDR3 length: 17 amino acids. Trimming removed 5 bases from V and 0 bases from J; junction bases left unmatched: 12. DNA of the CDR3: TGTGCCAGCAGTCCATTGCGGACAGGCAGAGCTAACTATGGCTACACCTTC. Its translation is CASSPLRTGRANYGYTF.

This clonotype showed up many times. This chain connects TRBV6-2 or TRBV6-3 to TRBJ2-7; D gene uncertain. Trimming cost V 0 bases and J 3 bases, with 9 bases left between them. Germline V gene lookup returns CDR1 MNHEY and CDR2 SVGEGT. This CDR3 has 14 amino acids. The DNA for the CDR3 is TGTGCCAGCAGTTACTCGTACCGTGTCTACGAGCAGTACTTC. It specifies CASSYSYRVYEQYF.

This clonotype turned up a few times. Written as DNA, the CDR3 is TGTGCCAGCAGCCAAGGAAGGCGTAGCGGCTACGAGCAGTACTTC. Translation gives CASSQGRRSGYEQYF. This chain joins TRBV4-2 and TRBJ2-7; weak D call: TRBD2 (6 bases). Germline V gene sequence: CDR1 LGHNA, CDR2 YNFKEQ. V was clipped by 1 base and J by 3 bases, with 13 bases between them. The CDR3 length is 15 residues.

The rearrangement links TRBV21-1 to TRBJ1-1; the listed D gene, TRBD1, was not tested against the DNA. TRBV21-1 represents a pseudogene. CDR3 length: 14 residues. This chain's CDR3 is CASSNPGTGTEAFF. The CDR3 DNA follows: TGTGCCAGCAGCAATCCGGGGACGGGCACTGAAGCTTTCTTT.

The V call is TRBV29-1, the J call TRBJ1-4, with 10 positions matching TRBD1. Germline V lookup: CDR1 SQVTM, CDR2 ANQGSEA. The CDR3 runs to 14 residues. The ends lost 4 bases at V and 2 bases at J; junction bases unmatched: 1. CDR3 region: CSVGGQGTNEKLFF. The CDR3 coding sequence is TGCAGCGTTGGGGGACAGGGGACTAATGAAAAACTGTTTTTT.

The chain uses TRBV12-3 or TRBV12-4 and TRBJ2-3, with unresolved D. Trimming stripped 4 bases from V and 1 base from J, with 9 bases between. The CDR3 totals 14 residues. The CDR3 loop is CASSSHRGTDTQYF. In DNA form, the CDR3 reads TGTGCCAGCAGTTCACATAGGGGCACAGATACGCAGTATTTT.

Details on this clonotype: A junction end diverges from the germline sequence, so it may reflect a read error. The V call is TRBV5-3, the J call TRBJ2-3, with D perhaps assigned TRBD1 or TRBD2 (5 bases each). TRBV5-3 is an ORF; its function is uncertain. The CDR3 runs 15 residues. The CDR3 DNA reads as TGCGCCAGCAGCTTGTCGGGGCCAAGCACAGATACGCAGTATTTT. Translated: CASSLSGPSTDTQYF.

The CDR3: CASRNSGGRQYF. CDR3 nucleotide sequence: TGTGCCAGCAGAAATAGCGGGGGGAGGCAGTACTTC. The chain couples TRBV11-1 to TRBJ2-7; 10 bases agree with TRBD2. The V and J ends lost 6 bases and 9 bases, in that order; junction bases with no gene match: 5. The CDR3 contains 12 residues. CDR1 and CDR2 (germline): SGHAT, FQDESV (reference sequence).